This record looks at one T cell receptor (beta chain) sequence and its context. Its antigen remains unknown. These data come from a study of cytomegalovirus exposure and HLA in healthy donors. Study results and caveats: In a later analysis, a missense DCLRE1C variant was linked to TCR beta V- and J-gene trimming. It was reported that the classifier diagnosed cytomegalovirus status with high specificity and sensitivity in both the original and validation cohorts. In terms of immune exposure information, only CMV serostatus was available.

Germline V gene lookup returns CDR1 MGHRA and CDR2 YSYEKL. The CDR3 length is 19 residues. J lost 1 base, V lost 1 base, and 9 bases had no gene match. The PCR ran on 60 Vbeta and 13 Jbeta primers. In the source study's methods: The authors later counted 65 million to 90 million unique TCR beta chains, roughly 10 million of them shared. Assay used: immunoSEQ multiplex PCR; TCRdb lists only in-frame clones, some missing. V, J and clone size were drawn from that table, and D and trimming were deduced from the DNA. The table includes approximately 140,000 clones, 75% detected once. This sequence joins TRBV4-1 and TRBJ1-5, with 11 bases fitting TRBD1. The sequenced sample consisted of PBMCs. The source is a man in his forties in good health and CMV-seronegative. The CDR3 bases are TGCGCCAGCAGCCAAGTTGTCGGGACAGGGGGAAGGAGCAATCAGCCCCAGCATTTT. Its protein is CASSQVVGTGGRSNQPQHF.